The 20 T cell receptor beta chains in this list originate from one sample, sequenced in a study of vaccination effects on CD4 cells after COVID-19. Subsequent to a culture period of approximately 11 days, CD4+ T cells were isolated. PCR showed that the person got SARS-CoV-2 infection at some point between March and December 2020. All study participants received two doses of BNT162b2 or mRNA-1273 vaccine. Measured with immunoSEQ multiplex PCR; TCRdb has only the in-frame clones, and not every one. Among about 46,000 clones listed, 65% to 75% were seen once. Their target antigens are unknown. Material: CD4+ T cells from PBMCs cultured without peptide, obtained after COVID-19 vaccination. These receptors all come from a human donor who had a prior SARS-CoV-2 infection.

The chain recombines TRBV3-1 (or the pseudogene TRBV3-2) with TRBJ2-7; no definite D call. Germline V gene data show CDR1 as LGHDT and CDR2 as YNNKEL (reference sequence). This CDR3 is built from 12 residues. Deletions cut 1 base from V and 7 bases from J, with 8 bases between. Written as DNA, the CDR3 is TGTGCCAGCAGCCAAGGTCTTCGGGAGCAGTACTTC. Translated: CASSQGLREQYF.

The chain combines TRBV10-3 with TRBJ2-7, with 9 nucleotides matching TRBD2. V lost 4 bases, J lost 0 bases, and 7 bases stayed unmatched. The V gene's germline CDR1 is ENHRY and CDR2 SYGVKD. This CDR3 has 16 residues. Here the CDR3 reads CAISGKHSGSSYEQYF. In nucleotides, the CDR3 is TGTGCCATCAGTGGAAAACATAGCGGGAGCTCCTACGAGCAGTACTTC.

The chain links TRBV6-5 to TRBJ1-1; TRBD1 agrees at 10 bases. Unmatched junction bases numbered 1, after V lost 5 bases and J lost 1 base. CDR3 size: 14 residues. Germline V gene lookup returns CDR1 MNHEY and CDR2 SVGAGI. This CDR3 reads CASSRTGGNTEAFF. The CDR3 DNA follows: TGTGCCAGCAGTAGGACAGGGGGGAACACTGAAGCTTTCTTT.

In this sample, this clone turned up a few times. CDR3 sequence reads: CASSLGAGYRGGYTF. CDR3 sequence (DNA): TGTGCCAGCAGCTTAGGAGCAGGGTATAGGGGTGGCTACACCTTC. The chain joins TRBV7-2 to TRBJ1-2; TRBD1 might be the D (5 bases). V was cut by 1 base and J by 7 bases, with 16 bases left in between. Germline values: CDR1 SGHTA, CDR2 FQGNSA. This CDR3 spans 15 amino acids. The whole variable domain, filled in from reference TRBV7-2 and TRBJ1-2, reads GAGVSQSPSNKVTEKGKDVELRCDPISGHTALYWYRQSLGQGLEFLIYFQGNSAPDKSGLPSDRFSAERTGGSVSTLTIQRTQQEDSAVYLCASSLGAGYRGGYTFGSGTRLTVV.

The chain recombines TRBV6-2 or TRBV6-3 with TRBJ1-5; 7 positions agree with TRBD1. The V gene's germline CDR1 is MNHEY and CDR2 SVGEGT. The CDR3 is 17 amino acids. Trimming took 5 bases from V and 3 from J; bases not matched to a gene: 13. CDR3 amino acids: CASSTYPGGADNQPQHF. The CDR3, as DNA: TGTGCCAGCAGTACCTACCCAGGGGGGGCGGACAATCAGCCCCAGCATTTT.

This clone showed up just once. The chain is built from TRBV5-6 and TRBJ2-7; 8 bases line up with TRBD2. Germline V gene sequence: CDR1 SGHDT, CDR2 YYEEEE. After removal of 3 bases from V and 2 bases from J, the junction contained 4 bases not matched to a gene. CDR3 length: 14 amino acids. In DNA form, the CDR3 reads TGTGCCAGCAGCTCACAGCGGGGGACCTACGAGCAGTACTTC. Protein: CASSSQRGTYEQYF.

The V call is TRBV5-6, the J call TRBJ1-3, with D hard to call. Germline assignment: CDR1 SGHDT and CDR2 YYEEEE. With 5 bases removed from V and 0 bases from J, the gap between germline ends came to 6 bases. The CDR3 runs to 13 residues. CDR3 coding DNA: TGTGCCAGCAGGCAGGTCTCTGGAAACACCATATATTTT. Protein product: CASRQVSGNTIYF.

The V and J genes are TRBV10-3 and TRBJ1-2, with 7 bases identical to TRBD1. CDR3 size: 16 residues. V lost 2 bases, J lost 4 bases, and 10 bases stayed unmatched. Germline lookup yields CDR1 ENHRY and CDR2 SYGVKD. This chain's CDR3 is CAISEPSGQKSYGYTF. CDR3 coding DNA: TGTGCCATCAGTGAGCCTTCGGGACAGAAAAGCTATGGCTACACCTTC.

CDR3 nucleotides: TGTGCCAGCGTGTGGGGACAGGGGTTCTCTGGAGCTTTCTTT. Translating gives CASVWGQGFSGAFF. V and J are TRBV2 and TRBJ1-1; 10 bases line up with TRBD1. Germline trimming cut 8 bases from V and 10 bases from J; bases unmatched to any gene: 13. This CDR3 contains 14 residues. The germline V gene encodes CDR1 SNHLY and CDR2 FYNNEI.

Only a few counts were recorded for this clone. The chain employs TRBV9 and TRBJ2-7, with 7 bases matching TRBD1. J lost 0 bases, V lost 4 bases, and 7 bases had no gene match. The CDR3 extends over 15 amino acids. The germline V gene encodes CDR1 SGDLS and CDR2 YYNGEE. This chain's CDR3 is CASSPVGTVSYEQYF. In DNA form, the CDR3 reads TGTGCCAGCAGCCCGGTTGGGACAGTCTCCTACGAGCAGTACTTC.

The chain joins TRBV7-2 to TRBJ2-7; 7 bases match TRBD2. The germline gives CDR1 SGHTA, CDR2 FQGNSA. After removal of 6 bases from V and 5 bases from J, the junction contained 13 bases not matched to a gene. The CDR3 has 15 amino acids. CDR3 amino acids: CASRRTGGTPDEQYF. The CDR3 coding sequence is TGTGCCAGCAGGCGCACGGGGGGTACGCCGGACGAGCAGTACTTC.

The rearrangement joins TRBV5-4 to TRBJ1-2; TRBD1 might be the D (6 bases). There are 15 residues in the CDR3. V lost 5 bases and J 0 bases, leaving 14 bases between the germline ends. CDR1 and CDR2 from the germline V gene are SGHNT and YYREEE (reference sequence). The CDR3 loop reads CASSPGGATNYGYTF. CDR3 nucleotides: TGTGCCAGCAGTCCCGGGGGGGCCACTAACTATGGCTACACCTTC.

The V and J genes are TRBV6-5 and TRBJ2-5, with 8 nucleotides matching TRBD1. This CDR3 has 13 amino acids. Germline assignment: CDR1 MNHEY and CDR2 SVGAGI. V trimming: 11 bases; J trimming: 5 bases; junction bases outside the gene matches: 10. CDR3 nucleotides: TGTGCCGGCCAGGACAGGGTAGGGGAGACCCAGTACTTC. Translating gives CAGQDRVGETQYF.

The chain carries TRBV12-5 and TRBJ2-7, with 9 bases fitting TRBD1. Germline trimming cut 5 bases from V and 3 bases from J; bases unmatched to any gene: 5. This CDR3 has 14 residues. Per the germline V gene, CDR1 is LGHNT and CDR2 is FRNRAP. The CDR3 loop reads CASGIGDRDYEQYF. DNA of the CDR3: TGTGCTAGTGGTATCGGGGACAGGGACTACGAGCAGTACTTC. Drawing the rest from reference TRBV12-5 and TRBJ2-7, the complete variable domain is DARVTQTPRHKVTEMGQEVTMRCQPILGHNTVFWYRQTMMQGLELLAYFRNRAPLDDSGMPKDRFSAEMPDATLATLKIQPSEPRDSAVYFCASGIGDRDYEQYFGPGTRLTVT.

This chain's CDR3 is CSVAGYYGYTF. In nucleotides, the CDR3 is TGCAGTGTCGCGGGTTACTATGGCTACACCTTC. The chain uses TRBV20-1 and TRBJ1-2, with D uncertain. CDR3 length: 11 amino acids. CDR1 and CDR2 (germline): DFQATT, SNEGSKA (reference sequence). V was cut by 7 bases and J by 3 bases, with 9 bases left in between.

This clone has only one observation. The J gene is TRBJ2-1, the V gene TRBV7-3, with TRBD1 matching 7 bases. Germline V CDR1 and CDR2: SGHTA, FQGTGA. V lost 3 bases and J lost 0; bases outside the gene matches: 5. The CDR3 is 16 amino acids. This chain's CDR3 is CASSFQTGSSYNEQFF. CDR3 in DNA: TGTGCCAGCAGCTTCCAGACAGGGAGCTCCTACAATGAGCAGTTCTTC. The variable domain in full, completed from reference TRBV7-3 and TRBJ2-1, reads GAGVSQTPSNKVTEKGKYVELRCDPISGHTALYWYRQSLGQGPEFLIYFQGTGAADDSGLPNDRFFAVRPEGSVSTLKIQRTERGDSAVYLCASSFQTGSSYNEQFFGPGTRLTVL.

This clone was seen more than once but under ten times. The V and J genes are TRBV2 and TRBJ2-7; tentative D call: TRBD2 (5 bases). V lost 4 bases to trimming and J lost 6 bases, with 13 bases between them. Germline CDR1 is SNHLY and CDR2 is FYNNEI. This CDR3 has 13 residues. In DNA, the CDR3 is TGTGCCAGCAGTGCGGACGGAGGAGGCGAGCAGTACTTC. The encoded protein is CASSADGGGEQYF.

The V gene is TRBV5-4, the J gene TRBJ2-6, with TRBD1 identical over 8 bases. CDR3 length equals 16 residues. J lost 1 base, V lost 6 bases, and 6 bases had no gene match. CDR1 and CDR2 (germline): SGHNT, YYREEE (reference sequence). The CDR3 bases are TGTGCCAGCACCCGGACAGGGAATTCTGGGGCCAACGTCCTGACTTTC. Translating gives CASTRTGNSGANVLTF.

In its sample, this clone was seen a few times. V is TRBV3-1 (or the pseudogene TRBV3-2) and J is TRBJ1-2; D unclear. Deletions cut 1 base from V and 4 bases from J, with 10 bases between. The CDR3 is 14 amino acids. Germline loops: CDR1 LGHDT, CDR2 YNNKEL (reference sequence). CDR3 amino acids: CASSQVGRGYGYTF. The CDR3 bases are TGTGCCAGCAGCCAAGTAGGGAGAGGCTATGGCTACACCTTC.

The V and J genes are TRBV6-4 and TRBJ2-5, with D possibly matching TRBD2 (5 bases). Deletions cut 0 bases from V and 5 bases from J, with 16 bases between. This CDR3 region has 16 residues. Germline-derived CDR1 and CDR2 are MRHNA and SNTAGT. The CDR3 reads CASSDSSGLLHETQYF. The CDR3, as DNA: TGTGCCAGCAGTGACTCAAGCGGCCTTTTGCACGAGACCCAGTACTTC.